This T cell receptor beta chain appears in the sequencing data of a study of tumor and adjacent non-tumor tissue in lung cancer. No cell sorting was done before RNA was extracted from the tissue. The CDR3 consists of 14 residues. The V end lost 10 bases, the J end lost 13 bases, and 28 bases lay between the germline ends. Germline loops: CDR1 MNHNS, CDR2 SASEGT. Three rounds of nested PCR, following a modified ARM-PCR protocol, produced the TCRbeta library. From the multiplex PCR reads, TCRdb called clonotypes with MiXCR, one entry per CDR3 protein. This table has 100,000 to 120,000 distinct CDR3 sequences, around 82% appearing once.

This clonotype was obtained from a man between 65 and 85 years old with non-small cell lung cancer. What was sequenced was lung tumor tissue. V usage is TRBV6-1 and J usage is TRBJ1-1; unclear D gene. CDR3 sequence: CAITEGRRHTEDFF. In DNA, the CDR3 is TGTGCCATCACCGAAGGTCGGCGGCACACTGAGGATTTCTTT.